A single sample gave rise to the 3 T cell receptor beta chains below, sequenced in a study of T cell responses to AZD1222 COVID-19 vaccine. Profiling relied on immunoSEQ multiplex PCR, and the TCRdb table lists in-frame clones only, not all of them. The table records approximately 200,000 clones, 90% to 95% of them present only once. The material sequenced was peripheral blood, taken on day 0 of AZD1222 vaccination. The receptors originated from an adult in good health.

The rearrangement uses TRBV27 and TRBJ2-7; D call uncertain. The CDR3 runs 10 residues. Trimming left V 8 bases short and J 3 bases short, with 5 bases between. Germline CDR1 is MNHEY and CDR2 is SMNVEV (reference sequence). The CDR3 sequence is CASGNYEQYF. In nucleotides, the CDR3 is TGTGCCAGCGGGAACTACGAGCAGTACTTC.

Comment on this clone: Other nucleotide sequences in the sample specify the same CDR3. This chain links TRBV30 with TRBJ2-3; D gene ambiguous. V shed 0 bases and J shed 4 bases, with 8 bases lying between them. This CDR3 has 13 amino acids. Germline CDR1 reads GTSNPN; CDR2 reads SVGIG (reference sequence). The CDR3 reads CAWSVRQADTQYF. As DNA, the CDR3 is TGTGCCTGGAGTGTACGCCAGGCAGATACGCAGTATTTT. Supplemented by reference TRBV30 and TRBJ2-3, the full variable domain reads SQTIHQWPATLVQPVGSPLSLECTVEGTSNPNLYWYRQAAGRGLQLLFYSVGIGQISSEVPQNLSASRPQDRQFILSSKKLLLSDSGFYLCAWSVRQADTQYFGPGTRLTVL.

CDR3 amino acids: CASSPVTTGELFF. CDR3 nucleotides: TGTGCCAGCAGCCCGGTTACAACCGGGGAGCTGTTTTTT. This chain connects TRBV7-9 to TRBJ2-2; D unclear. Trimming left V 5 bases short and J 5 bases short, with 9 bases between. The germline gives CDR1 SEHNR, CDR2 FQNEAQ (reference sequence). This CDR3 has 13 residues. Full variable domain (rest looked up from reference TRBV7-9 and TRBJ2-2): DTGVSQNPRHKITKRGQNVTFRCDPISEHNRLYWYRQTLGQGPEFLTYFQNEAQLEKSRLLSDRFSAERPKGSFSTLEIQRTEQGDSAMYLCASSPVTTGELFFGEGSRLTVL.